The subject of this entry is one TCR beta chain. Its matching antigen is unknown. Lactation, pregnancy, other autoimmune disease or uncontrolled infection excluded patients. There are 16 residues in the CDR3. Trimming at V came to 6 bases and at J to 0 bases, leaving 10 bases not matched to a gene. These data are taken from a study of T cells in Graves' hyperthyroidism and ophthalmopathy. Study summary: Peripheral blood sampling occurred at initial diagnosis, before any treatment.

RNA transcripts yielded amplified TCR beta CDR3 regions. Primed by the HTBI set, a first-round RT-PCR was run on the TCR CDR3. MiXCR, run by TCRdb on the multiplex PCR reads, gives a single entry per CDR3 protein. The sample records under 130,000 distinct CDR3 sequences, 47% being singletons. Regarding the study as a whole: Classification by a 13 V-J model distinguished ophthalmopathy from stable hyperthyroidism.

The chain links TRBV12-3 or TRBV12-4 to TRBJ1-2; TRBD1 aligns across 7 bases. What was sequenced was blood. This clonotype was sampled from a man in his forties with Graves' hyperthyroidism. The CDR3 is CASSVPLGTANYGYTF. CDR3 DNA: TGTGCCAGCAGCGTCCCGCTGGGGACAGCTAACTATGGCTACACCTTC.